A selection of T cell receptor beta chains follows, all from one sample in a study of T cell responses to AZD1222 COVID-19 vaccine. TCRdb's copy holds only in-frame clones and misses some; the assay was immunoSEQ multiplex PCR. The sample shows under 200,000 clones, more than 85% of them seen only once. The sequencing used peripheral blood, collected on day 0 of AZD1222 vaccination. The source is an adult in good health. CDR3s include the opening cysteine and the closing phenylalanine or tryptophan. The D gene is left open where the match is weak. Size is omitted from some rows. Given values are once, few, many or a class for expanded clones.

j_call | v_call | d_call | clone_size | cdr3_aa | cdr3_nt
TRBJ1-1 | TRBV19 | NA | once | CASSRAGSMNTEAFF | TGTGCCAGTAGTAGGGCAGGCAGCATGAACACTGAAGCTTTCTTT
TRBJ2-5 | TRBV21-1 | NA | NA | CASSKTDSNETQYF | TGTGCCAGCAGCAAAACGGACAGTAACGAGACCCAGTACTTC
TRBJ2-2 | TRBV18 | TRBD2 | NA | CASSPSGLETGELFF | TGTGCCAGCTCACCCTCGGGACTAGAGACCGGGGAGCTGTTTTTT
TRBJ2-7 | TRBV4-1 | NA | NA | CASSQGQASGYEQYF | TGCGCCAGCAGCCAGGGGCAGGCGTCTGGATACGAGCAGTACTTC
TRBJ2-7 | TRBV7-6 | NA | few | CASSLGPRTYEQYF | TGTGCCAGCAGCTTGGGGCCTAGGACCTACGAGCAGTACTTC
TRBJ1-6 | TRBV30 | NA | NA | CAWSVGVIYNSPLHF | TGTGCCTGGAGTGTAGGGGTTATCTATAATTCACCCCTCCACTTT
TRBJ2-1 | TRBV11-2 | NA | NA | CASSLRGGEQFF | TGTGCCAGCAGCCTCAGGGGCGGTGAGCAGTTCTTC
TRBJ1-2 | TRBV5-4 | NA | NA | CASSPGGGRFGYTF | TGTGCCAGCAGCCCGGGGGGGGGCCGTTTTGGCTACACCTTC
TRBJ2-2 | TRBV30 | TRBD2 | once | CAWRPQMGGSITGELFF | TGTGCCTGGAGACCACAGATGGGCGGGAGTATCACCGGGGAGCTGTTTTTT
TRBJ2-7 | TRBV13 | NA | NA | CASSLGSGSSYEQYF | TGTGCCAGCAGCTTAGGGTCAGGGAGCTCCTACGAGCAGTACTTC
TRBJ1-2 | TRBV5-4 | TRBD1 | NA | CASSLGGQGYYGYTF | TGTGCCAGCAGCTTGGGGGGACAGGGGTACTATGGCTACACCTTC
TRBJ1-1 | TRBV7-9 | NA | NA | CASSLTNTEAFF | TGTGCCAGCAGCTTAACGAACACTGAAGCTTTCTTT
TRBJ1-1 | TRBV6-5 | TRBD1 | NA | CASPDRAPTEAFF | TGTGCCAGTCCGGACAGGGCCCCCACTGAAGCTTTCTTT
TRBJ2-5 | TRBV27 | TRBD1 | NA | CASSFAGGTQYF | TGTGCCAGCAGTTTTGCAGGGGGGACCCAGTACTTC
TRBJ1-5 | TRBV11-2 | TRBD1 | NA | CASSEQPGGHQPQHF | TGTGCCAGCAGCGAACAACCAGGGGGTCATCAGCCCCAGCATTTT
TRBJ2-5 | TRBV4-1 | TRBD1 | NA | CASSQDGQGQETQYF | TGCGCCAGCAGCCAAGATGGACAGGGTCAAGAGACCCAGTACTTC
TRBJ1-2 | TRBV5-1 | NA | NA | CASSSTATGLSYGYTF | TGCGCCAGCAGCTCCACCGCAACAGGGTTAAGCTATGGCTACACCTTC
TRBJ2-7 | TRBV10-2 | NA | NA | CASSENLQYEQYF | TGCGCCAGCAGTGAGAATCTGCAATACGAGCAGTACTTC
TRBJ1-5 | TRBV5-1 | TRBD1 | NA | CASRLGQGFNQPQHF | TGCGCCAGCAGATTGGGACAGGGATTCAATCAGCCCCAGCATTTT
TRBJ2-3 | TRBV11-2 | TRBD2 | NA | CASSQSGGTDTQYF | TGTGCCAGCAGCCAGAGCGGGGGCACAGATACGCAGTATTTT
TRBJ1-2 | TRBV18 | NA | NA | CASSPEGRVGYTF | TGTGCCAGCTCACCGGAGGGACGAGTTGGCTACACCTTC
TRBJ1-3 | TRBV18 | NA | few | CASSPHPRNTIYF | TGTGCCAGCTCACCCCACCCAAGAAACACCATATATTTT